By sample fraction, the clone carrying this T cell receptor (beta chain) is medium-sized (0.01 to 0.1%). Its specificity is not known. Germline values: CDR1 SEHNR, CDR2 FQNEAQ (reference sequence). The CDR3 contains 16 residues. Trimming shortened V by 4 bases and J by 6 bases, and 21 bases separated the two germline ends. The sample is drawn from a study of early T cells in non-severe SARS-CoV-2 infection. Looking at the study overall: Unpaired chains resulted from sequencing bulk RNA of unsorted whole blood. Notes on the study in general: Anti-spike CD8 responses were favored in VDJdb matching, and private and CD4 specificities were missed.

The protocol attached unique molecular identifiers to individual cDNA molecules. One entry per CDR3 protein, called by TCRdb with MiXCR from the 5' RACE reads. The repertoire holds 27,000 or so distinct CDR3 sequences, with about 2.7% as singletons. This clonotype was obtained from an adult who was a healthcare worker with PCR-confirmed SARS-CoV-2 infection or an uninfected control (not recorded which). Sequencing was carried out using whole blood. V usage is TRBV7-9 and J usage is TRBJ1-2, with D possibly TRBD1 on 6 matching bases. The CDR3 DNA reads TGTGCCAGCAGCTATGAACAGAGAGTGGGGGCTAATGGCTACACCTTC. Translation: CASSYEQRVGANGYTF.